A selection of T cell receptor beta chains follows, all from one sample in a study of T cell responses to AZD1222 COVID-19 vaccine. Profiled with immunoSEQ multiplex PCR; TCRdb holds only in-frame clones, not every one. The sample has 56,000 or so clones, 70% to 90% seen once. This specimen consisted of peripheral blood, obtained on day 0 of AZD1222 vaccination. The receptors here all came from an adult in good health. The CDR3 runs from the conserved cysteine through the conserved F or W. The D gene is left open where the match is weak. The listing skips clone size in some rows; elsewhere it reads once, few, many or a size class.

d_call	clone_size	j_call	v_call	cdr3_nt	cdr3_aa
.	.	TRBJ1-2	TRBV2	TGTGCCAGCAGTGATTCTGCTGGGGAGCCGGGGTATGGCTACACCTTC	CASSDSAGEPGYGYTF
TRBD1	.	TRBJ1-2	TRBV2	TGTGCCAGCAGTCAGGCGACAGGGGGCTATGGCTACACCTTC	CASSQATGGYGYTF
.	.	TRBJ2-1	TRBV4-1	TGCGCCAGCAGCCAAGTTAGGGGGTTAGGGAATGAGCAGTTCTTC	CASSQVRGLGNEQFF
.	once	TRBJ1-1	TRBV28	TGTGCCAGCAGTTTGTCAGGACACTCGAACACTGAAGCTTTCTTT	CASSLSGHSNTEAFF
.	.	TRBJ1-1	TRBV20-1	TGCAGTGCTAGGGGGGGGACTGAAGCTTTCTTT	CSARGGTEAFF
.	.	TRBJ1-1	TRBV21-1	TGTGCCAGCAGGGCGGCGGGGAACACTGAAGCTTTCTTT	CASRAAGNTEAFF
TRBD1	once	TRBJ1-5	TRBV7-2	TGTGCCAGCAGCTCTCGACAGGGCCATCAGCCCCAGCATTTT	CASSSRQGHQPQHF
.	few	TRBJ1-2	TRBV3-1/TRBV3-2	TGTGCCAGCAGCCATCAGGATGGGGGCTACACCTTC	CASSHQDGGYTF
.	.	TRBJ1-6	TRBV7-3	TGTGCCAGCAGCGTACAGGGATCAACTAATTCACCCCTCCACTTT	CASSVQGSTNSPLHF
.	few	TRBJ1-1	TRBV11-3	TGTGCCAGTACGACCAAGGGGACTGAAGCTTTCTTT	CASTTKGTEAFF
.	.	TRBJ2-7	TRBV7-3	TGTGCCAGCAGCTTAATGGGGGCTTCCTACGAGCAGTACTTC	CASSLMGASYEQYF
.	.	TRBJ2-2	TRBV18	TGTGCCAGCTCACCCATGCAGTCCGGGGAGCTGTTTTTT	CASSPMQSGELFF
.	.	TRBJ2-7	TRBV5-5	TGTGCCAGCAGCTTGGCCTTCTGGACAGACCTTGACGAGCAGTACTTC	CASSLAFWTDLDEQYF
.	.	TRBJ2-7	TRBV2	TGTGCCAGCGGACTTCAGGGGATGGGCGAGCAGTACTTC	CASGLQGMGEQYF
.	once	TRBJ1-6	TRBV25-1	TGTGCCAGCACAGGAGCGGGGTCGAATAATTCACCCCTCCACTTT	CASTGAGSNNSPLHF
TRBD1	.	TRBJ2-3	TRBV5-4	TGTGCCAGCAGCATCGACAGGGGGTACACAGATACGCAGTATTTT	CASSIDRGYTDTQYF
.	.	TRBJ1-5	TRBV6-5	TGTGCCAGCACCAGAGCGATGCAGTCCCGTCAGCCCCAGCATTTT	CASTRAMQSRQPQHF
.	.	TRBJ2-5	TRBV3-1/TRBV3-2	TGTGCCAGCAGCCAAGATCCGCGGGGACCCGAGACCCAGTACTTC	CASSQDPRGPETQYF
.	few	TRBJ2-5	TRBV4-2	TGTGCCAGCAGCCAAGAGCGGGGGCCACGGGAGACCCAGTACTTC	CASSQERGPRETQYF
TRBD1	.	TRBJ2-7	TRBV5-1	TGCGCCAGCAGCTTAGGGACAGGCCGAGAGCAGTACTTC	CASSLGTGREQYF
.	.	TRBJ1-2	TRBV9	TGTGCCAGCAGCGGGGGACGGGGCTATGGCTACACCTTC	CASSGGRGYGYTF
TRBD2	once	TRBJ2-1	TRBV3-1/TRBV3-2	TGTGCCAGCAGCCACCGGACTAGCGGGCTCTACAATGAGCAGTTCTTC	CASSHRTSGLYNEQFF
.	.	TRBJ2-1	TRBV5-6	TGTGCCAGCAGCTTGGCCTGGGGGGTCAATGAGCAGTTCTTC	CASSLAWGVNEQFF
.	.	TRBJ2-3	TRBV16	TGTGCCAGCAGCCGTGCAATGGGATTGGGTGTGGAGGGGCGACACACAGATACGCAGTATTTT	CASSRAMGLGVEGRHTDTQYF
TRBD1	.	TRBJ2-5	TRBV30	TGTGCCTCGCTAGGGACAGGGGGAGTAGAGACCCAGTACTTC	CASLGTGGVETQYF
.	once	TRBJ1-4	TRBV7-7	TGTGCTAGCAGCTTGAATCCGGGGCCCAATGAAAAACTGTTTTTT	CASSLNPGPNEKLFF
.	.	TRBJ2-5	TRBV5-1	TGCGCCAGCAGCTTGGTTGGGGGGCAAAAGACCCAGTACTTC	CASSLVGGQKTQYF
TRBD1	.	TRBJ1-3	TRBV5-8	TGTGCCAGCAGGCTTCCGGACAGGGGAATATTAGGAAACACCATATATTTT	CASRLPDRGILGNTIYF
.	.	TRBJ1-1	TRBV5-4	TGTGCCAGCAGCTGGGATGGCGACATATCTGAAGCTTTCTTT	CASSWDGDISEAFF
TRBD1	.	TRBJ1-4	TRBV28	TGTGCCAGCAAGGCTAATGGGAGACAGGGGGTTAATGAAAAACTGTTTTTT	CASKANGRQGVNEKLFF
.	.	TRBJ1-2	TRBV28	TGTGCCAGCAGCATTCGGACACTTTATGGCTACACCTTC	CASSIRTLYGYTF
.	.	TRBJ1-2	TRBV6-1	TGTGCCAGCAGTGAAGCGCTTCCAGTTACGGGCTACACCTTC	CASSEALPVTGYTF
.	.	TRBJ2-7	TRBV28	TGTGCCAGCAGTAACCCCCTGGGGGAACTGTACTACGAGCAGTACTTC	CASSNPLGELYYEQYF
TRBD1	.	TRBJ1-1	TRBV6-2/TRBV6-3	TGTGCCAGCAGTTACGCAGGGGGGACGCGAGCTTTCTTT	CASSYAGGTRAFF
.	few	TRBJ1-3	TRBV19	TGTGCCAGTAGTATAGAAGGCACTGGAAACACCATATATTTT	CASSIEGTGNTIYF
.	.	TRBJ2-2	TRBV30	TGTGCCTGGAGTGCCACTAGTTTCACCGGGGAGCTGTTTTTT	CAWSATSFTGELFF
TRBD1	.	TRBJ1-5	TRBV6-5	TGTGCCAGCAGTTACAGACAGGGATGGCAGCCCCAGCATTTT	CASSYRQGWQPQHF
.	.	TRBJ2-6	TRBV24-1	TGTGCCACCAGTGAGAAGCCAGGGCGATCTGGGGCCAACGTCCTGACTTTC	CATSEKPGRSGANVLTF
.	.	TRBJ1-5	TRBV2	TGTGCCTCGGCGATTTATAGCAATCAGCCCCAGCATTTT	CASAIYSNQPQHF
TRBD1	.	TRBJ1-5	TRBV19	TGTGCCACCGCGGACAGGCGGAATCAGCCCCAGCATTTT	CATADRRNQPQHF
.	.	TRBJ1-2	TRBV11-2	TGTGCCAGCAGCTCCCAGTTGGGCGACTATGGCTACACCTTC	CASSSQLGDYGYTF
TRBD2	few	TRBJ2-1	TRBV4-1	TGCGCCAGCAGCCAAGGACTAGCGGCCTCCTACAATGAGCAGTTCTTC	CASSQGLAASYNEQFF
.	.	TRBJ2-2	TRBV5-6	TGTGCCAGCAGCTTGGGACCGCACGGCGGGGAGCTGTTTTTT	CASSLGPHGGELFF
.	.	TRBJ1-2	TRBV20-1	TGCAGTGGAGCCCCCCCGGGCTACACCTTC	CSGAPPGYTF
TRBD1	.	TRBJ1-5	TRBV5-6	TGTGCCAGCGCCGCGGGAGGGGGCGGTTATCAGCCCCAGCATTTT	CASAAGGGGYQPQHF
.	.	TRBJ2-2	TRBV6-6	TGTGCCAGCAGTTACTCACGGACGGGCACCGGGGAGCTGTTTTTT	CASSYSRTGTGELFF
.	.	TRBJ2-2	TRBV28	TGTGCCAGCAGTTTCCTAGTGGGCACCGGGGAGCTGTTTTTT	CASSFLVGTGELFF
.	.	TRBJ1-6	TRBV19	TGTGCCAGTAGTATCGGGAGCTCCTATAATTCACCCCTCCACTTT	CASSIGSSYNSPLHF
.	.	TRBJ2-6	TRBV29-1	TGCAGCGTAGGGACTGGGAGTTCTGGGGCCAACGTCCTGACTTTC	CSVGTGSSGANVLTF
TRBD1	.	TRBJ1-1	TRBV19	TGTGCCAGTAGTACCTGGACAGGGCAACCTGAAGCTTTCTTT	CASSTWTGQPEAFF
.	.	TRBJ1-1	TRBV15	TGTGCCACCAGCAGAGATGTGAAGGTATCGTCCACTGAAGCTTTCTTT	CATSRDVKVSSTEAFF
.	.	TRBJ1-5	TRBV6-1	TGTGCCAGCAGTGAAAACCCTGAGGGGGATAGCAATCAGCCCCAGCATTTT	CASSENPEGDSNQPQHF
.	.	TRBJ2-2	TRBV12-3/TRBV12-4	TGTGCCAGCAGTTTTCGAGGGGAGCTGTTTTTT	CASSFRGELFF
.	.	TRBJ1-1	TRBV2	TGTGCCAGCAGTGACCCTCAACGGTATGCTTTGAACACTGAAGCTTTCTTT	CASSDPQRYALNTEAFF
TRBD2	.	TRBJ2-5	TRBV18	TGTGCCAGCTCACCAAGGTCGATAGCGGGGGTAGAGACCCAGTACTTC	CASSPRSIAGVETQYF
.	.	TRBJ1-6	TRBV6-5	TGTGCCAGCAGTTACTCGGCCTTGGGTACTCTCCACTTT	CASSYSALGTLHF
.	few	TRBJ2-1	TRBV9	TGTGCCAGCAGCGTATACCAGAGCTCCTACAATGAGCAGTTCTTC	CASSVYQSSYNEQFF
TRBD2	.	TRBJ2-7	TRBV6-5	TGTGCCAGCAGTTACTCTGGCGGGGGGTTCTACGAGCAGTACTTC	CASSYSGGGFYEQYF
TRBD1	.	TRBJ1-6	TRBV6-5	TGTGCCAGTCATGGACAGGGGGAAAATTCACCCCTCCACTTT	CASHGQGENSPLHF